The text below deals with one TCR beta chain. What it recognizes is unknown. The data were taken from a study of a mutant IDH1 vaccine in newly diagnosed glioma. Study-level background: The initiation of vaccination occurred 4-6 weeks after radiotherapy alone, or with temozolomide cycles. Pretreatment consisted of radiotherapy, temozolomide, or both, with most receiving both.

Time point of the sample: week 47, end of study. One vaccine dose held 300 ug of mutant IDH1 20-mer peptide and came with topical imiquimod. Patients, over weeks 1, 3, 5, 7, 11, 15, 19 and 23, received a total of eight vaccinations. There were new WHO grade 3 or 4 astrocytomas in the donors, and these were IDH1-mutant and ATRX-lost. Using immunoSEQ multiplex PCR, the repertoire was profiled, and TCRdb retains in-frame clones only, with some absent. The sample lists about 56,000 clones; roughly 80% were seen once. The V gene end was trimmed by 3 bases and the J gene end by 6 bases; junction bases not matched to a gene: 3. This CDR3 is 15 amino acids long. Germline V CDR1 and CDR2: MNHEY, SMNVEV (reference sequence).

The specimen was PBMCs, collected from a glioma patient whose treatment included an IDH1 peptide vaccine. The sequence came from a man aged 45-65 years with glioma. V usage is TRBV27 and J usage is TRBJ1-6, with 9 bases identical to TRBD1. CDR3 coding DNA: TGTGCCAGCAGTTTGGGACAGGGATTTAATTCACCCCTCCACTTT. Translation gives CASSLGQGFNSPLHF.